This paragraph reports one T cell receptor (beta chain). A few counts support this clonotype. Its binding antigen is unknown. No clone much larger than this one lies a single base away; base qualities are absent. The treatment or condition label, read with the paper, signifies: in vitro stimulation with specific CMV peptide epitopes to enrich CMV-specific T cells. These data originate in a study of T cell repertoires in cytomegalovirus infection (dated by TCRdb to between 2018 and 2021). Regarding the research as a whole: Recently identified HLA-C-restricted CMV epitopes, whose presentation resists viral immunomodulation, were targeted by peptide stimulations together with well-studied HLA-B-restricted epitopes. The HLA type of each donor mattered for the analysis, because public TCR beta signatures pointed to carriage of CMV infection along with the matching HLA type.

Study-wide findings and limitations: Carriers of CMV infection plus the relevant HLA type were discriminated by the cumulative frequency of public TCR beta family members in the study cohort and in an independent roughly 370-donor cohort. In the ex vivo response, HLA-C-restricted CMV-specific TCR beta clonotypes were dominant, and in two of eight donors the single most frequent clonotype came from this HLA-C-restricted group.

The run used an Illumina HiSeq 1500. The public sequencing data were trimmed at Q25 with fastp and processed into clonotypes with MiXCR by TCRdb, which kept only in-frame beta chains. Duplicate CDR3 protein sequences are folded into a single record with the most common DNA and genes. For this sample the table gives 700,000 to 900,000 distinct CDR3 sequences, of which about 28% were detected only once. Less than 15% of the sample is in the top ten clones. Counted from cysteine to valine, this CDR3 has 13 amino acids. Only CDR3 DNA is held: 39 bases, read in frame from base 1. For CDR1 and CDR2, the germline V gene lists MDHEN and SYDVKM. Trimming takes 5 bases from V and 2 bases from J, and the germline ends sit 10 bases apart.

Sequences were derived from cultured CD8+ T cells from PBMCs, sampled from culture after CMV antigen stimulation. The receptor was derived from a human donor in good health (CMV status not recorded). Some clones in this sample may be carry-over from other donors' samples. Here the chain combines TRBV28 and TRBJ2-7, with the D gene tentatively TRBD1 or TRBD2, based on 5 matching bases in each. The nucleotides read TGTGCCAGCAGTGAAGGGACCCCCTACGAGCAGTACGTC. Its product reads: CASSEGTPYEQYV.